The T cell receptor (beta chain) under discussion was sequenced for a study of cytotoxic CD8 clonotypes in ibrutinib-treated CLL. Study at large: A median around 12 months of treatment, range 6 to 36, preceded the collection of response samples. The samples contained roughly 240,000 productive templates on average. They also contained an average of 94,082 productive rearrangements. Overall study results and limits: Public clonotypes proved infrequent, and on treatment they shrank or remained steady. Whereas clonality rose at ibrutinib response, it declined toward baseline at progression.

This clone was counted only a few times. Its specificity is not known. V lost 3 bases, J lost 1 base, and 6 bases stayed unmatched. Germline CDR1 LGHNA, CDR2 YNFKEQ. CDR3 length: 15 residues. This table comes from immunoSEQ multiplex PCR, and its TCRdb copy is limited to in-frame clones, with some not included. The data contain just over 45,000 clones, 69% of them seen just once; the ten biggest clones take up about 13%. This clonotype was sampled from a human donor with chronic lymphocytic leukemia. V is TRBV4-2 and J is TRBJ2-7; 7 positions agree with TRBD2. Sequences were derived from PBMCs, sampled after 12 months of ibrutinib treatment. CDR3 sequence: CASSQPRTSSYEQYF. The CDR3 DNA follows: TGTGCCAGCAGCCAGCCCAGGACTAGTTCCTACGAGCAGTACTTC.